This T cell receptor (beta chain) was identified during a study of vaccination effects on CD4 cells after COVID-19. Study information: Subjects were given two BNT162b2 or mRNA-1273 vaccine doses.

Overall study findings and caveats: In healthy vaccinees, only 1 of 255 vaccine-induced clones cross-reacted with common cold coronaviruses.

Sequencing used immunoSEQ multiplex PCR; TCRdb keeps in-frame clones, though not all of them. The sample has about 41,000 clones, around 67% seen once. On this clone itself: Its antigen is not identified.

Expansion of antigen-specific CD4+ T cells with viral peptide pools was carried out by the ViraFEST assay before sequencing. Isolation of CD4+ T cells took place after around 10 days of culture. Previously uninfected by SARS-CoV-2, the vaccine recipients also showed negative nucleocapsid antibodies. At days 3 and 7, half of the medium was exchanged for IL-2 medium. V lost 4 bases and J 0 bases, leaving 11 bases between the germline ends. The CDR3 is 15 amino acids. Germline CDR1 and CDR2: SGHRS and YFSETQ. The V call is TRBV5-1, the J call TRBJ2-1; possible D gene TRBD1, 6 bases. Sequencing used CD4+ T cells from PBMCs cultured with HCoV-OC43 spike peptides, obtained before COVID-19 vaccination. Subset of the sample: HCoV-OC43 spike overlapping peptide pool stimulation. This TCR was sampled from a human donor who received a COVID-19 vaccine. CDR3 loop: CASSLETGSYNEQFF. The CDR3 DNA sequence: TGCGCCAGCAGCCTAGAGACAGGCTCCTACAATGAGCAGTTCTTC.